This T cell receptor beta chain was identified in a study of shared clonotypes between healthy human individuals. This clone was seen a single time. Its antigen is undetermined. Notes on the study in general: Only blood underwent sampling, and tissue repertoires likely differ. Among donors, the sharing of clonotypes was expected to be influenced by sequencing depth.

Assay execution proceeded at the deep level. TCRdb keeps only in-frame clones here, not all; method: immunoSEQ multiplex PCR. The sample contains some 660,000 clones, roughly 73% of which appear only once. Germline V lookup: CDR1 SGHAT, CDR2 FQNNGV. This CDR3 is 15 amino acids long. The V and J ends lost 0 bases and 2 bases respectively, with 11 bases between them. Source material: memory CD4+ T cells sorted from blood. Specified subset: CD45RA-negative fraction. The receptor comes from a woman aged 25 to 39 in good health. V and J are TRBV11-2 and TRBJ2-7, with no clear D. CDR3 in amino acids: CASSLDLGKTYEQYF. The CDR3 nucleotides read TGTGCCAGCAGCTTAGATCTGGGCAAGACCTACGAGCAGTACTTC.